This record concerns one TCR beta chain sequence. One entry per CDR3 protein results from TCRdb running MiXCR on the RT-PCR reads. The sample holds over 200,000 distinct CDR3 sequences, 38% seen once. Per germline, CDR1 DFQATT and CDR2 SNEGSKA (reference sequence). V shed 3 bases and J shed 0 bases, with 10 bases lying between them. This CDR3 region has 14 residues. The data are from a study of patients and donors after allogeneic stem cell transplantation. The V gene is TRBV20-1, the J gene TRBJ2-3, with unresolved D. This receptor was obtained from a human donor who was either an allogeneic HSCT recipient or a stem cell or donor lymphocyte infusion donor (not recorded which). It is not recorded whose cells these are; they may come from a transplant donor. The material sequenced was blood, either unsorted or a sorted T cell fraction (not recorded which). The CDR3 sequence: CSASQRTSTDTQYF. The CDR3 DNA reads TGCAGTGCTAGCCAGCGAACTAGCACAGATACGCAGTATTTT.